Described below is a single TCR beta chain sequence and its context. The antigen is not known. 60 Vbeta and 13 Jbeta primers were used in PCR. Measured with immunoSEQ multiplex PCR; TCRdb has only the in-frame clones, and not every one. The sample yields about 150,000 clones, 80% seen once. The data stem from a study of cytomegalovirus exposure and HLA in healthy donors. Study outcomes and limitations: Some public TCRs appeared in many individuals, while most sequences were rare.

This clonotype was sampled from a woman aged 40 to 49 in good health and CMV-seronegative. Source material: PBMCs.

The CDR3 loop reads CASSQAFQQLDSPLHF. In DNA form, the CDR3 reads TGCGCCAGCAGCCAAGCTTTTCAACAGCTCGATTCACCCCTCCACTTT. This chain links TRBV4-1 with TRBJ1-6; no clear D gene. The V end was cut by 1 base, the J end by 8 bases, with 15 bases between. Germline values: CDR1 MGHRA, CDR2 YSYEKL. The CDR3 spans 16 residues.